Below, 8 T cell receptor beta chains from the same sample are listed, as sequenced in a study of beta chain features in type 1 diabetes. Study-wide results and caveats: Among patients with Type 1 diabetes, TCRB CDR3s were moderately but significantly shorter in every one of the four CD4+ subsets.

No antigen has been identified for these receptors. Expressed TCRB transcripts were sequenced because the entire RNA isolate underwent reverse transcription. Produced via immunoSEQ multiplex PCR; TCRdb's table is partial and in-frame only. The profile shows hundreds of thousands of clones, around an eighth of them singletons. The material sequenced was naive CD4+ T cells from blood. The receptors were gathered from a man younger than 35 with type 1 diabetes.

This clone was seen a handful of times. The chain has TRBV5-1 and TRBJ2-1, with a tentative D call TRBD1 (6 bases). The CDR3 totals 14 residues. The germline V gene has CDR1 SGHRS and CDR2 YFSETQ. V gave up 3 bases and J gave up 1 base, with 8 bases separating them. The CDR3 reads CASSSGESYNEQFF. The CDR3 DNA follows: TGCGCCAGCAGCTCAGGGGAGTCCTACAATGAGCAGTTCTTC.

This clone was recorded a few times. This chain links TRBV30 with TRBJ1-1; D remains ambiguous. This CDR3 region has 12 residues. Germline V gives CDR1 GTSNPN, CDR2 SVGIG (reference sequence). V dropped 3 bases and J dropped 1 base, with 6 bases sitting between them. CDR3 DNA: TGTGCCTGGAGACAGACGAACACTGAAGCTTTCTTT. Translating gives CAWRQTNTEAFF. Filled out from reference TRBV30 and TRBJ1-1, the complete variable domain reads SQTIHQWPATLVQPVGSPLSLECTVEGTSNPNLYWYRQAAGRGLQLLFYSVGIGQISSEVPQNLSASRPQDRQFILSSKKLLLSDSGFYLCAWRQTNTEAFFGQGTRLTVV.

This chain uses TRBV7-2 with TRBJ2-5, with 8 nucleotides matching TRBD2. The tail of the sequence fits TRBJ2-7 better, so the J call may be wrong. The CDR3 has 13 amino acids. Germline V gives CDR1 SGHTA, CDR2 FQGNSA. The CDR3 DNA follows: TGTGCCAGCGGCCGCGGGGGGCGGGGCGAGCAGTACTTC. Amino acids: CASGRGGRGEQYF.

The chain carries TRBV6-4 and TRBJ2-2; 9 bases line up with TRBD1. The length of the CDR3 is 16 residues. Trimming took 5 bases from V and 1 from J; bases not matched to a gene: 5. CDR1 and CDR2 (germline): MRHNA, SNTAGT. As DNA, the CDR3 is TGTGCCAGCAGTCACCGGGACAGGGTGAACACCGGGGAGCTGTTTTTT. Residues: CASSHRDRVNTGELFF.

This clone occurred a few times. The rearrangement uses TRBV11-3 and TRBJ2-5; D possibly corresponds to TRBD1 (6 bases). From germline, CDR1 is SGHNT and CDR2 YENEEA. V was clipped by 4 bases and J by 5 bases, with 11 bases between them. The CDR3 is 13 amino acids. CDR3 sequence reads: CASSYRDRETQYF. In nucleotides, the CDR3 is TGTGCCAGCAGCTACAGGGATCGTGAGACCCAGTACTTC.

This clone was counted between two and nine times. Other DNA sequences in the same sample also yield this CDR3. The V call is TRBV19, the J call TRBJ1-5; TRBD1 might be the D (5 bases). The CDR3 sequence is 13 residues long. V was shortened by 5 bases and J by 3 bases, with 8 bases between the two germline ends. Per germline, CDR1 LNHDA and CDR2 SQIVND (reference sequence). This chain's CDR3 is CASSRQTNQPQHF. As DNA, the CDR3 is TGTGCCAGTAGTCGACAGACCAATCAGCCCCAGCATTTT.

This clone came up a few times. The V gene is TRBV7-9, the J gene TRBJ1-1, with D uncertain. In germline, CDR1 is SEHNR, CDR2 FQNEAQ (reference sequence). This CDR3 has 13 amino acids. Between the trimmed V and J ends, which lost 2 bases and 7 bases, there was a span of 11 bases. This chain's CDR3 is CASSLLGGDEAFF. The CDR3 bases are TGTGCCAGCAGCTTATTAGGTGGAGATGAAGCTTTCTTT.

This clone was seen only a few times. This chain joins TRBV25-1 and TRBJ2-2, with a tentative D call TRBD1 (7 bases). Trimming took 8 bases from V and 5 from J, leaving 9 bases between them. The V gene's germline CDR1 is MGHDK and CDR2 SYGVNS. The CDR3 is made up of 12 amino acids. This CDR3 is CASSGGTGELFF. CDR3 DNA sequence: TGTGCCAGCTCAGGGGGGACCGGGGAGCTGTTTTTT.